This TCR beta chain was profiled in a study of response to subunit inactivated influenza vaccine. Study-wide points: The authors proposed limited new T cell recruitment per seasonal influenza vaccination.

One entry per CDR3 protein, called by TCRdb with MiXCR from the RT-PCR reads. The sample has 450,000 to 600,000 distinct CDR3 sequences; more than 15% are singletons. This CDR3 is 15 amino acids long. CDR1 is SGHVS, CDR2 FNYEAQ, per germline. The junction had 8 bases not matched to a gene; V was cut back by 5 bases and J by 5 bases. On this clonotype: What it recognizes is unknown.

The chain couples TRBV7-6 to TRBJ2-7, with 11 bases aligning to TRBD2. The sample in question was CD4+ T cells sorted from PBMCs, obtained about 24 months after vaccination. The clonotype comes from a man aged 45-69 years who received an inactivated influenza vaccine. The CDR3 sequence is CASSRLAGGPHEQYF. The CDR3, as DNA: TGTGCCAGCAGCAGATTAGCGGGAGGGCCCCACGAGCAGTACTTC.